The next 22 T cell receptor beta chains were all read from a single sample in a study of T cell changes during pregnancy in multiple sclerosis. Assay: immunoSEQ multiplex PCR; the TCRdb copy retains only in-frame clones and omits some. Of around 100,000 clones in the sample, about 91% were seen once. The sample in question was peripheral blood, obtained in the second trimester of pregnancy. The receptors derive from a female donor with multiple sclerosis, enrolled in a pregnancy study.

This rearrangement joins TRBV6-5 to TRBJ2-7; no definite D call. V was pared by 6 bases and J by 6 bases, with 12 bases between. CDR1 and CDR2 from the germline V gene are MNHEY and SVGAGI. The CDR3 length is 12 residues. Here the CDR3 DNA reads TGTGCCAGCAGGAGCACGAGTTTCGAGCAGTACTTC. Residues: CASRSTSFEQYF.

This chain links TRBV4-1 with TRBJ1-2; TRBD1 matches at 8 bases. The CDR3 sequence is 14 residues long. V lost 1 base to trimming and J lost 5 bases; unmatched junction nucleotides: 3. In germline, CDR1 is MGHRA, CDR2 YSYEKL. The DNA for the CDR3 is TGCGCCAGCAGCCAAGCAGGGGGCTGGTATGGCTACACCTTC. It translates to CASSQAGGWYGYTF.

The chain combines TRBV1 with TRBJ2-5; the tabulated D call, TRBD2, remains unverified against the DNA. TRBV1 is an annotated pseudogene. This CDR3 has 15 amino acids. The CDR3 region is CTSSQEREGQETQYF. Written as DNA, the CDR3 is TGCACCAGCAGCCAAGAGCGGGAGGGCCAAGAGACCCAGTACTTC.

This chain connects TRBV27 to TRBJ2-1; the D is unclear. Germline V gene lookup returns CDR1 MNHEY and CDR2 SMNVEV (reference sequence). The CDR3 length is 11 residues. V gave up 3 bases and J gave up 7 bases, with 4 bases separating them. CDR3 residues: CASSFRNEQFF. The CDR3 region has the DNA TGTGCCAGCAGTTTCCGGAATGAGCAGTTCTTC.

The chain's CDR3 is CASSLDPNTGELFF. The CDR3 DNA follows: TGTGCCAGCAGCTTAGATCCTAACACCGGGGAGCTGTTTTTT. V usage is TRBV7-2 and J usage is TRBJ2-2; D call uncertain. Germline assignment: CDR1 SGHTA and CDR2 FQGNSA. With 1 base removed from V and 2 bases from J, the gap between germline ends came to 5 bases. This CDR3 has 14 residues.

This rearrangement joins TRBV19 to TRBJ2-6; tentatively, D is TRBD1 (5 bases). The V and J ends lost 3 bases and 1 base respectively, with 7 bases between them. The CDR3 totals 15 residues. Germline V CDR1 and CDR2: LNHDA, SQIVND (reference sequence). CDR3 nucleotides: TGTGCCAGTAGTATGGGGCAATCTGGGGCCAACGTCCTGACTTTC. Its translation: CASSMGQSGANVLTF.

This chain uses TRBV19 with TRBJ2-4; D uncertain. The germline V gene encodes CDR1 LNHDA and CDR2 SQIVND (reference sequence). The CDR3 has 14 residues. Trimming stripped 3 bases from V and 3 bases from J, with 9 bases between. This CDR3 is CASSIVADKNIQYF. The CDR3 DNA is TGTGCCAGTAGTATCGTCGCGGACAAAAACATTCAGTACTTC.

This clone showed up just once. The chain is built from TRBV19 and TRBJ2-7, with D perhaps TRBD2 (5 bases). The CDR3 covers 13 residues. Per the germline V gene, CDR1 is LNHDA and CDR2 is SQIVND (reference sequence). Trimming pared 5 bases from V and 4 bases from J, leaving 12 bases between. For the CDR3, the DNA is TGTGCCAGTAGTTATGGCGGAGGTTACGAGCAGTACTTC. It encodes CASSYGGGYEQYF.

The J gene is TRBJ1-5, the V gene TRBV28; perhaps TRBD1 as D (5 bases). CDR1 and CDR2 (germline): MDHEN, SYDVKM. V was shortened by 3 bases and J by 4 bases, with 10 bases between the two germline ends. This CDR3 has 14 amino acids. The CDR3 sequence: CASSFRVYNQPQHF. CDR3 nucleotides: TGTGCCAGCAGTTTCAGGGTGTATAATCAGCCCCAGCATTTT.

This clone was seen more than once but under ten times. The genes are TRBV11-1 and TRBJ2-3; 8 bases agree with TRBD2. The CDR3 contains 16 residues. V lost 5 bases and J lost 5; bases outside the gene matches: 12. Germline CDR1 and CDR2: SGHAT and FQDESV (reference sequence). CDR3 residues: CASSPGLGTVIDTQYF. DNA of the CDR3: TGTGCCAGCAGCCCGGGACTAGGAACGGTTATAGATACGCAGTATTTT.

The chain uses TRBV19 and TRBJ1-4; 8 positions agree with TRBD1. The CDR3 has 14 residues. After removal of 6 bases from V and 6 bases from J, the junction contained 6 bases not matched to a gene. Germline loops: CDR1 LNHDA, CDR2 SQIVND (reference sequence). The CDR3 DNA reads as TGTGCCAGTAGGGGGACAGGATGGGATGAAAAACTGTTTTTT. Amino acid sequence: CASRGTGWDEKLFF.

The chain couples TRBV20-1 to TRBJ2-5, with D maybe TRBD2 (5 bases). Trimming took off 8 bases at V and 7 bases at J, with 14 bases between the two ends. The germline CDR1 and CDR2 sequences are DFQATT and SNEGSKA (reference sequence). The CDR3 has 11 residues. The CDR3 DNA follows: TGCAGTACTACTAGTGGTGGGACCCAGTACTTC. Translated: CSTTSGGTQYF.

The V gene is TRBV6-5, the J gene TRBJ2-1; D remains unclear. Germline CDR1 is MNHEY and CDR2 is SVGAGI. The CDR3 has 12 residues. The ends were cut back, 0 bases at V and 8 bases at J, with 5 bases in the middle. CDR3 protein: CASSYSEDEQFF. CDR3 in DNA: TGTGCCAGCAGTTACTCCGAGGATGAGCAGTTCTTC.

The chain couples TRBV2 to TRBJ1-5; D possibly corresponds to TRBD1 (6 bases). CDR1 is SNHLY, CDR2 FYNNEI, per germline. V lost 6 bases and J lost 2, with 11 bases in between. The CDR3 runs to 14 residues. As DNA, the CDR3 is TGTGCCAGCAGATCAGGGGCCGGCAATCAGCCCCAGCATTTT. It translates to CASRSGAGNQPQHF.

This clone appeared once. The chain carries TRBV4-2 and TRBJ2-7, with TRBD2 matching 10 bases. This CDR3 contains 15 residues. V was clipped by 0 bases and J by 2 bases; unmatched bases: 1. CDR1 LGHNA and CDR2 YNFKEQ come from the germline V gene. The CDR3 loop is CASSQELAGPYEQYF. CDR3 coding DNA: TGTGCCAGCAGCCAAGAACTAGCGGGACCCTACGAGCAGTACTTC.

This chain links TRBV5-4 with TRBJ2-2; TRBD2 matches 9 bases. The CDR3 is 15 amino acids. V trimming: 5 bases; J trimming: 5 bases; junction bases outside the gene matches: 7. Germline V gene sequence: CDR1 SGHNT, CDR2 YYREEE (reference sequence). The CDR3 loop is CASSSAGGRTGELFF. For the CDR3, the DNA is TGTGCCAGCAGTTCAGCGGGAGGCAGGACCGGGGAGCTGTTTTTT.

This chain uses TRBV28 with TRBJ1-5; the match to TRBD1 covers 8 bases. The CDR3 runs to 17 residues. CDR1 and CDR2 from the germline V gene are MDHEN and SYDVKM. Germline trimming cut 5 bases from V and 6 bases from J; bases unmatched to any gene: 15. The CDR3 here is CASSPTRTGTWTQPQHF. The CDR3 region has the DNA TGTGCCAGCAGTCCAACCCGGACAGGGACCTGGACTCAGCCCCAGCATTTT. Full variable domain (remainder filled in from reference TRBV28 and TRBJ1-5): DVKVTQSSRYLVKRTGEKVFLECVQDMDHENMFWYRQDPGLGLRLIYFSYDVKMKEKGDIPEGYSVSREKKERFSLILESASTNQTSMYLCASSPTRTGTWTQPQHFGDGTRLSIL.

This clone was detected ten times or more. J is TRBJ2-7 and V is TRBV19; no definite D call. This CDR3 is 12 amino acids long. The germline V and J ends were trimmed by 8 bases and 2 bases, with 10 bases remaining between them. Germline V gene lookup returns CDR1 LNHDA and CDR2 SQIVND (reference sequence). CDR3 coding DNA: TGTGCCAGTGCTATCACTCCCTACGAGCAGTACTTC. It encodes CASAITPYEQYF.

This clone was picked up a small number of times. The CDR3 bases are TGTGCCAGCAGCCCAGGACAGATTGGCTACACCTTC. Its translation: CASSPGQIGYTF. The V call is TRBV6-6, the J call TRBJ1-2; D perhaps matches TRBD1 (6 bases). The CDR3 spans 12 residues. Germline loops: CDR1 MNHNY, CDR2 SVGAGI (reference sequence). V dropped 6 bases and J dropped 7 bases, with 12 bases sitting between them.

The chain has TRBV6-5 and TRBJ2-1; TRBD2 is a possible D gene (6 bases). CDR1 and CDR2 from the germline V gene are MNHEY and SVGAGI. Deletions cut 0 bases from V and 10 bases from J, with 19 bases between. The CDR3 covers 16 residues. CDR3 nucleotides: TGTGCCAGCAGTTACTCCGTCTTGGGCCAACGGGGGGAGCAGTTCTTC. As protein: CASSYSVLGQRGEQFF.

In DNA form, the CDR3 reads TGTGCCAGCAGCTCACAGGGGAGAGCTTTCTTT. It translates to CASSSQGRAFF. This rearrangement joins TRBV7-9 to TRBJ1-1; 7 bases match TRBD1. The trim removed 4 bases at V and 10 bases at J, leaving 3 bases unmatched. The germline gives CDR1 SEHNR, CDR2 FQNEAQ (reference sequence). The length of the CDR3 is 11 residues.

V gene TRBV4-3 combines with J gene TRBJ2-7, with 14 bases identical to TRBD2. Trimming cost V 0 bases and J 5 bases; bases outside gene matches: 15. The CDR3 contains 20 residues. The germline V gene encodes CDR1 LGHNA and CDR2 YSLEER. The CDR3 DNA follows: TGCGCCAGCAGCCAAGATGGGTTGGGATCGACTAGCGGGAGGGCCCACGAGCAGTACTTC. Translation: CASSQDGLGSTSGRAHEQYF.